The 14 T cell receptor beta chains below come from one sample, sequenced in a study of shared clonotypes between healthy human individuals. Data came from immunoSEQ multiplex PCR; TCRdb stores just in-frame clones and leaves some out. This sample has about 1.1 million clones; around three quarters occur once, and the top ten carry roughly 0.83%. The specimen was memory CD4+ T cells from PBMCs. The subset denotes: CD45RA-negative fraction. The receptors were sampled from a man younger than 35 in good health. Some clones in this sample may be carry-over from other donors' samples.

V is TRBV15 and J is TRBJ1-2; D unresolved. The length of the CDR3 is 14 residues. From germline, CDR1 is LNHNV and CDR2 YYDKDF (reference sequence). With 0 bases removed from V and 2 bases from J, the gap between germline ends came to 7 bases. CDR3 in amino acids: CATSRDVGNYGYTF. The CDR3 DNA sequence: TGTGCCACCAGCAGAGATGTGGGGAACTATGGCTACACCTTC.

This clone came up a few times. The CDR3 DNA is TGCAGCGTTGTAGTTAATGGAAATCAGCCCCAGCATTTT. This encodes CSVVVNGNQPQHF. The chain links TRBV29-1 to TRBJ1-5; D gene uncertain. V lost 4 bases, J lost 4 bases, and 11 bases lay in between. CDR3 size: 13 residues. CDR1 and CDR2 (germline): SQVTM, ANQGSEA. The whole variable domain, filled in from reference TRBV29-1 and TRBJ1-5, reads SAVISQKPSRDICQRGTSLTIQCQVDSQVTMMFWYRQQPGQSLTLIATANQGSEATYESGFVIDKFPISRPNLTFSTLTVSNMSPEDSSIYLCSVVVNGNQPQHFGDGTRLSIL.

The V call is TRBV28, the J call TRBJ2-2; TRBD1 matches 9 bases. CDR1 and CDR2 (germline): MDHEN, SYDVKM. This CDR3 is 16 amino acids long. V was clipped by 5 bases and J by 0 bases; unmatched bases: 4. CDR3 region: CASSTGGETNTGELFF. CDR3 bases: TGTGCCAGCAGTACAGGGGGCGAAACGAACACCGGGGAGCTGTTTTTT.

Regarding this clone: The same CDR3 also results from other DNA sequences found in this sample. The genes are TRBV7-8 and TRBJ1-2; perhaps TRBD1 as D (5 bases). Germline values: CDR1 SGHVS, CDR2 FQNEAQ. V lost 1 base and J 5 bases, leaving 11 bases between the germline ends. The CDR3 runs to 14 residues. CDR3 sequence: CASSLGDSSYGYTF. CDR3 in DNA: TGTGCCAGCAGCTTAGGCGACAGTTCGTATGGCTACACCTTC.

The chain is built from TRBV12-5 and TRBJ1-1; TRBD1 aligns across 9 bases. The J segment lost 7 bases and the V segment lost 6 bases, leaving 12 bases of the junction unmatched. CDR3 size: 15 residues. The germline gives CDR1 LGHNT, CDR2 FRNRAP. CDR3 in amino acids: CASGLRQGGAGEAFF. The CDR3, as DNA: TGTGCTAGTGGCCTAAGACAGGGGGGCGCCGGTGAAGCTTTCTTT.

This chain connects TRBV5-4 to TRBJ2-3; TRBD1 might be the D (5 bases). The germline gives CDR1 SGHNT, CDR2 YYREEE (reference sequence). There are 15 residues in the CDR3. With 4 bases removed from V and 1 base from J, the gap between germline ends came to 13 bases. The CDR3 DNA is TGTGCCAGCAGCGGAAGGGGAATAGGCACAGATACGCAGTATTTT. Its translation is CASSGRGIGTDTQYF.

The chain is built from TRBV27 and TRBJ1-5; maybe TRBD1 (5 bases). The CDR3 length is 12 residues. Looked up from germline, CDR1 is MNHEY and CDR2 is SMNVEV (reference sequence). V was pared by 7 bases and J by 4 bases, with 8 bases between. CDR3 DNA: TGTGCCAGCACTAGGGGTAATCAGCCCCAGCATTTT. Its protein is CASTRGNQPQHF.

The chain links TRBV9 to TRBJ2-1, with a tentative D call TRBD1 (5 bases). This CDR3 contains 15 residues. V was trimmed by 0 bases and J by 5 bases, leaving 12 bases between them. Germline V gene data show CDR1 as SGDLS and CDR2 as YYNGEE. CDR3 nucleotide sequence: TGTGCCAGCAGCGTAGGCAGGGTTCCCCACAATGAGCAGTTCTTC. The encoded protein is CASSVGRVPHNEQFF.

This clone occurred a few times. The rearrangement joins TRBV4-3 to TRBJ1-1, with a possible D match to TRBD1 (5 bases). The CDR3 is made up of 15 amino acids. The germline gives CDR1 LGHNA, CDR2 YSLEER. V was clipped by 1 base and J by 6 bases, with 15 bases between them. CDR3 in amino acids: CASSQAPQGSAEAFF. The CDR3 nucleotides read TGCGCCAGCAGCCAAGCCCCGCAGGGAAGTGCTGAAGCTTTCTTT.

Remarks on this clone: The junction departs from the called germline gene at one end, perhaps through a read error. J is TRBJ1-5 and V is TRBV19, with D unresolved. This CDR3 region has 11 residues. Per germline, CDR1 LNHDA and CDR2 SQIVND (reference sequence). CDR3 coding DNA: TGTGCCAGTAGTATAGGCGGCCGGGTAAACTTT. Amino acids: CASSIGGRVNF.

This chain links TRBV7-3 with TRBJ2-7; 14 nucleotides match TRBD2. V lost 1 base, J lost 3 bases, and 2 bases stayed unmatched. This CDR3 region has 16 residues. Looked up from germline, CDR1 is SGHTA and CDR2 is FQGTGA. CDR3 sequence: CASSLSGTSGSYEQYF. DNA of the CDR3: TGTGCCAGCAGCTTAAGTGGGACTAGCGGGAGCTACGAGCAGTACTTC. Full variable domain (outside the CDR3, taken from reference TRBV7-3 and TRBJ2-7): GAGVSQTPSNKVTEKGKYVELRCDPISGHTALYWYRQSLGQGPEFLIYFQGTGAADDSGLPNDRFFAVRPEGSVSTLKIQRTERGDSAVYLCASSLSGTSGSYEQYFGPGTRLTVT.

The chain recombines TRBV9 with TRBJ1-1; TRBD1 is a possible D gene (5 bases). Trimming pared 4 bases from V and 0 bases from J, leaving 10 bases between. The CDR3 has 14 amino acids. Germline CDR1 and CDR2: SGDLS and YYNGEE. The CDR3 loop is CASSPRGLNTEAFF. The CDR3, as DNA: TGTGCCAGCAGCCCCCGGGGCTTGAACACTGAAGCTTTCTTT.

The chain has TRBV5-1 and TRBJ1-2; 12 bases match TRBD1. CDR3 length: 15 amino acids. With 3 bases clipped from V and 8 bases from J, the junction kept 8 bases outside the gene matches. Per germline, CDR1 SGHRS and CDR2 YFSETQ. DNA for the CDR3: TGCGCCAGCAGCTACCCGGGACAGGGGGCTAGAGGCTACACCTTC. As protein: CASSYPGQGARGYTF.

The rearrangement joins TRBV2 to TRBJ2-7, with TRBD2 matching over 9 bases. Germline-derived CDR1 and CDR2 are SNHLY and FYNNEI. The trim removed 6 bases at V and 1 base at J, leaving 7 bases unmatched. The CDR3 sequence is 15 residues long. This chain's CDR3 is CASRTTSGLSYEQYF. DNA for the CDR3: TGTGCCAGCAGAACTACTAGCGGGCTATCCTACGAGCAGTACTTC.